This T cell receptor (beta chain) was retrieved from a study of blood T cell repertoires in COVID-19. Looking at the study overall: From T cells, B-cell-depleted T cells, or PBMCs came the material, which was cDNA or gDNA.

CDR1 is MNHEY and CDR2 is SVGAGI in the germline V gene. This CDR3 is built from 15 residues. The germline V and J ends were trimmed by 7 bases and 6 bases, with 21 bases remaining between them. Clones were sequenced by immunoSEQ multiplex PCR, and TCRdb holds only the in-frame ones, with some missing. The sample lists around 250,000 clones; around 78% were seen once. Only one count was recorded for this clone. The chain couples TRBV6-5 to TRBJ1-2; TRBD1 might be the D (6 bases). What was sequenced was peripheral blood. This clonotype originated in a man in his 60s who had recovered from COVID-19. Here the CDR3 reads CASMTGFSGSDGYTF. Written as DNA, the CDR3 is TGTGCCAGCATGACAGGTTTTAGTGGATCCGATGGCTACACCTTC.